This is a list of T cell receptor beta chains from one sample in a study of shared clonotypes between healthy human individuals. Using immunoSEQ multiplex PCR, the repertoire was profiled, and TCRdb retains in-frame clones only, with some absent. The sample has 80,000 to 100,000 clones, approximately 75% seen once. The sample comprised memory CD8+ T cells sorted from blood. All receptors come from a young man in good health. Each CDR3 is given without its conserved first and last residue.

j_call v_call cdr3_aa
TRBJ2-1 TRBV14 ASSQVPGGANEQF
TRBJ2-7 TRBV28 ASSSRDEQY
TRBJ2-3 TRBV5-4 ASSLITSGRAYTQY
TRBJ2-1 TRBV10-1 AASAVPGVGSDEQF
TRBJ2-7 TRBV11-2 ASSLSGLAGQYEQY
TRBJ2-1 TRBV9 ASSAGTLGSNEQF
TRBJ2-3 TRBV7-9 ASSPAGGGRADTQY
TRBJ2-4 TRBV9 ASSPGGQGSGNIQY
TRBJ1-1 TRBV6-5 ASSSTVYTEAF
TRBJ1-2 TRBV18 ASSPPAGSNYGYT
TRBJ2-1 TRBV19 ASTLSGLAWNEQF
TRBJ2-7 TRBV7-9 ASSLNPTGRLYEQY
TRBJ1-4 TRBV7-9 ASRAVTGEKLF
TRBJ1-3 TRBV5-6 ASSLQRNTIY
TRBJ2-1 TRBV6-4 ASSDGQGGNEQF
TRBJ1-2 TRBV10-2 ASSEGGYYGYT
TRBJ2-5 TRBV14 ASSQILQGFQY
TRBJ2-1 TRBV5-6 ASSYRGLEHNEQF
TRBJ1-3 TRBV2 ATVTNLGNTIY
TRBJ1-5 TRBV4-3 ASSQVRGANQPQH
TRBJ2-6 TRBV25-1 ASSDHSGANVLT
TRBJ1-2 TRBV15 ATSRTRAPEGYT
TRBJ1-5 TRBV23-1 ASSQGQPQH
TRBJ2-6 TRBV19 ASSYVRGISSGANVLT
TRBJ1-1 TRBV5-4 ASSLYRGGTEAF
TRBJ2-1 TRBV4-3 ASSQWGRLAGGNEQF
TRBJ2-5 TRBV6-4 ASSPGQGATETQY
TRBJ1-5 TRBV18 ASSPEGNRQPQH
TRBJ2-7 TRBV28 ASSPSPPYEQY
TRBJ2-3 TRBV6-5 ASSYRNRGADTQY
TRBJ2-1 TRBV29-1 SVGAGDDNEQF
TRBJ2-7 TRBV6-5 ASSSWGEAYEQY
TRBJ2-7 TRBV28 ASSSRAGQFSYEQY
TRBJ1-2 TRBV7-9 ASSLAGGLYGYT
TRBJ2-5 TRBV7-9 ASSGAAHQETQY
TRBJ2-7 TRBV28 ASSSGVSYEQY
TRBJ2-7 TRBV5-1 ASSLEVGITSYEQY
TRBJ2-1 TRBV7-2 ASSLGLAGINEQF
TRBJ2-7 TRBV27 ASRNPPHEQY
TRBJ2-3 TRBV6-1 ASSGLAGSDTQY
TRBJ1-3 TRBV7-9 ASSIEAMYSGNTIY
TRBJ1-4 TRBV11-1 ASSRHFVLRGNEKLF